This TCR beta chain was identified in a study of T cell responses to AZD1222 COVID-19 vaccine. Overall study context: Second-dose timings of about 4 or about 12 weeks were pooled.

Study-level points and caveats: Elevations in Spike-specific TCR breadth and depth followed administration of two AZD1222 doses.

This clone was counted between two and nine times. Its specificity is not known. Some clones are missing from TCRdb's copy, which holds only in-frame ones; the method was immunoSEQ multiplex PCR. The sample includes around 180,000 clones, around 93% seen only once; the top ten take 9.2%. V shed 2 bases and J shed 6 bases, with 11 bases lying between them. This CDR3 region has 14 residues. The V gene's germline CDR1 is SGHTA and CDR2 FQGNSA. V usage is TRBV7-2 and J usage is TRBJ2-1; D perhaps matches TRBD1 (5 bases). This sequence was found in an adult in good health. Sequencing was performed on peripheral blood, taken on day 0 of AZD1222 vaccination. As DNA, the CDR3 is TGTGCCAGCAGCTTATTTGCAGGGCCCAATGAGCAGTTCTTC. Residues: CASSLFAGPNEQFF.